The 22 T cell receptor beta chains presented below share a single source sample, sequenced in a study of blood T cell repertoires in COVID-19. The protocol was immunoSEQ multiplex PCR, while the TCRdb copy is restricted to in-frame clones and leaves out a portion. The sample comprises under 450,000 clones, 65% to 90% of which are singletons, and about 7.1% rests with the top ten. Sequenced material: peripheral blood. The receptors stem from a woman in her sixties or seventies with COVID-19, enrolled during active disease.

This chain joins TRBV2 and TRBJ1-4, with D possibly TRBD1 on 6 matching bases. Per germline, CDR1 SNHLY and CDR2 FYNNEI. The V end lost 4 bases, the J end lost 0 bases, and 6 bases lay between the germline ends. The CDR3 is made up of 14 amino acids. CDR3: CASSGTATNEKLFF. The CDR3 bases are TGTGCCAGCAGTGGGACAGCAACTAATGAAAAACTGTTTTTT.

The V gene is TRBV7-2, the J gene TRBJ1-2; 8 bases match TRBD1. The V segment lost 5 bases and the J segment 0 bases; nucleotides outside the gene matches: 5. CDR1 is SGHTA and CDR2 is FQGNSA in the germline V gene. This CDR3 contains 15 residues. CDR3 DNA sequence: TGTGCCAGCAGCCCCCAGGGGGCTACTAACTATGGCTACACCTTC. Translated: CASSPQGATNYGYTF.

The chain combines TRBV7-8 with TRBJ2-3, with 12 bases fitting TRBD1. The CDR3 has 16 amino acids. Unmatched junction bases numbered 6, after V lost 2 bases and J lost 6 bases. Germline CDR1 reads SGHVS; CDR2 reads FQNEAQ. The CDR3 DNA reads TGTGCCAGCAGCTTAACCGGGACAGGGGGCAGGGATACGCAGTATTTT. This encodes CASSLTGTGGRDTQYF.

V usage is TRBV7-6 and J usage is TRBJ2-1, with 8 positions matching TRBD2. J lost 5 bases, V lost 0 bases, and 3 bases had no gene match. Germline V gives CDR1 SGHVS, CDR2 FNYEAQ. This CDR3 spans 15 amino acids. CDR3 in amino acids: CASSLARGGNNEQFF. As DNA, the CDR3 is TGTGCCAGCAGCTTAGCTCGGGGGGGGAACAATGAGCAGTTCTTC. The full variable domain, in which reference TRBV7-6 and TRBJ2-1 provide the parts outside the CDR3, is GAGVSQSPRYKVTKRGQDVALRCDPISGHVSLYWYRQALGQGPEFLTYFNYEAQQDKSGLPNDRFSAERPEGSISTLTIQRTEQRDSAMYRCASSLARGGNNEQFFGPGTRLTVL.

The V gene is TRBV2, the J gene TRBJ1-2; D possibly corresponds to TRBD1 (6 bases). The germline V and J ends were trimmed by 3 bases and 8 bases, with 10 bases remaining between them. The CDR3 has 12 amino acids. Germline V gives CDR1 SNHLY, CDR2 FYNNEI. The DNA for the CDR3 is TGTGCCAGCAGTGACAGGGGATGGGGCTACACCTTC. Its translation is CASSDRGWGYTF.

The V call is TRBV13, the J call TRBJ1-2, with TRBD1 identical over 9 bases. The CDR3 is made up of 16 amino acids. Trimming removed 5 bases from V and 3 bases from J; junction bases left unmatched: 10. CDR1 is PRHDT and CDR2 is FYEKMQ in the germline V gene (reference sequence). DNA of the CDR3: TGTGCCAGCAGCCCCTCCGGGACAGGGTTCCACTATGGCTACACCTTC. Protein product: CASSPSGTGFHYGYTF.

This sequence joins TRBV12-5 and TRBJ2-5, with 8 nucleotides matching TRBD1. V shed 0 bases, J shed 0 bases, and the junction held 6 bases outside the gene matches. Per germline, CDR1 LGHNT and CDR2 FRNRAP. CDR3 length: 17 amino acids. For the CDR3, the DNA is TGTGCTAGTGGTTTGGTACGTTTGACAGGGGACCAAGAGACCCAGTACTTC. It codes for CASGLVRLTGDQETQYF. Full variable domain (rest looked up from reference TRBV12-5 and TRBJ2-5): DARVTQTPRHKVTEMGQEVTMRCQPILGHNTVFWYRQTMMQGLELLAYFRNRAPLDDSGMPKDRFSAEMPDATLATLKIQPSEPRDSAVYFCASGLVRLTGDQETQYFGPGTRLLVL.

This chain links TRBV7-3 with TRBJ2-2, with D possibly TRBD1 on 5 matching bases. Germline V gene lookup returns CDR1 SGHTA and CDR2 FQGTGA. The V and J ends lost 6 bases and 3 bases respectively, with 11 bases between them. CDR3 length: 14 amino acids. The CDR3 protein is CASRSGRDTGELFF. The CDR3 nucleotides are TGTGCCAGCAGAAGTGGCAGGGACACCGGGGAGCTGTTTTTT.

The gene calls are TRBV5-1 and TRBJ2-5; 13 bases are a match to TRBD2. Germline V CDR1 and CDR2: SGHRS, YFSETQ. After removal of 4 bases from V and 3 bases from J, the junction contained 6 bases not matched to a gene. CDR3 size: 16 residues. CDR3 sequence (DNA): TGCGCCAGCAGCCAGGGACTAGCGGGGATTAAAGAGACCCAGTACTTC. This gives the protein CASSQGLAGIKETQYF.

The genes are TRBV7-8 and TRBJ1-3; the D gene is possibly TRBD1 (6 bases). The CDR3 consists of 15 residues. Germline V CDR1 and CDR2: SGHVS, FQNEAQ. Trimming cost V 6 bases and J 2 bases, with 14 bases left between them. The CDR3 nucleotides are TGTGCCAGCAGTCAGGACAGTCTAGCTGGAAACACCATATATTTT. Encoded protein: CASSQDSLAGNTIYF.

The chain carries TRBV5-1 and TRBJ1-2; D not certain. CDR3 size: 13 residues. V was pared by 4 bases and J by 2 bases, with 9 bases between. Germline V lookup: CDR1 SGHRS, CDR2 YFSETQ. The CDR3 sequence is CASSPDTNYGYTF. The CDR3 DNA is TGCGCCAGCAGCCCCGACACCAACTATGGCTACACCTTC. Variable domain in full (rest from reference TRBV5-1 and TRBJ1-2): KAGVTQTPRYLIKTRGQQVTLSCSPISGHRSVSWYQQTPGQGLQFLFEYFSETQRNKGNFPGRFSGRQFSNSRSEMNVSTLELGDSALYLCASSPDTNYGYTFGSGTRLTVV.

As DNA, the CDR3 is TGTGCCTGGAGTGTTTCCGCCCGAGGCAATCAGCCCCAGCATTTT. Translating gives CAWSVSARGNQPQHF. The rearrangement uses TRBV30 and TRBJ1-5; D not resolved. CDR1 is GTSNPN, CDR2 SVGIG, per germline (reference sequence). The CDR3 contains 15 residues. The ends were cut back, 0 bases at V and 2 bases at J, with 11 bases in the middle.

This rearrangement joins TRBV29-1 to TRBJ1-2; 7 positions match TRBD1. V lost 5 bases, J lost 4 bases, and 7 bases stayed unmatched. The CDR3 covers 13 residues. The germline V gene has CDR1 SQVTM and CDR2 ANQGSEA. CDR3 coding DNA: TGCAGCGTTCAAACAGGGGATTCCTATGGCTACACCTTC. Its translation is CSVQTGDSYGYTF.

This chain connects TRBV4-3 to TRBJ1-6; weak D call: TRBD1 (6 bases). Trimming took off 1 base at V and 8 bases at J, with 12 bases between the two ends. Per the germline V gene, CDR1 is LGHNA and CDR2 is YSLEER. The CDR3 consists of 15 residues. This CDR3 is CASSQGTGTDSPLHF. CDR3 sequence (DNA): TGCGCCAGCAGCCAAGGAACAGGGACGGATTCACCCCTCCACTTT.

The chain joins TRBV19 to TRBJ1-2; the D gene is possibly TRBD1 (6 bases). Trimming cost V 5 bases and J 0 bases, with 13 bases left between them. The CDR3 runs to 15 residues. Germline CDR1 LNHDA, CDR2 SQIVND (reference sequence). The chain's CDR3 is CASSSSRGPNYGYTF. CDR3 bases: TGTGCCAGTAGTTCGTCGCGGGGGCCTAACTATGGCTACACCTTC.

The chain carries TRBV11-2 and TRBJ2-5; perhaps TRBD2 as D (6 bases). Trimming took off 1 base at V and 5 bases at J, with 26 bases between the two ends. This CDR3 is 19 amino acids long. Germline loops: CDR1 SGHAT, CDR2 FQNNGV. CDR3 sequence (DNA): TGTGCCAGCAGCTTAGGCCACCGCCGGGACTTATTCAGCGGGGAGACCCAGTACTTC. It codes for CASSLGHRRDLFSGETQYF.

The J gene is TRBJ1-6, the V gene TRBV6-5; 8 nucleotides align to TRBD1. Germline V CDR1 and CDR2: MNHEY, SVGAGI. The CDR3 totals 15 residues. V shed 4 bases, J shed 9 bases, and the junction held 8 bases outside the gene matches. The CDR3 spells CASSSDRGIGSPLHF. The CDR3 DNA reads as TGTGCCAGCAGTTCCGACAGGGGAATTGGTTCACCCCTCCACTTT.

V gene TRBV30 combines with J gene TRBJ1-2, with D hard to call. Trimming removed 2 bases from V and 6 bases from J, with 13 bases in between. The V gene's germline CDR1 is GTSNPN and CDR2 SVGIG (reference sequence). The CDR3 sequence is 13 residues long. In nucleotides, the CDR3 is TGTGCCTGGAGTCGGGTAACGTTGGATGGCTACACCTTC. It yields the protein CAWSRVTLDGYTF. Filled out from reference TRBV30 and TRBJ1-2, the complete variable domain reads SQTIHQWPATLVQPVGSPLSLECTVEGTSNPNLYWYRQAAGRGLQLLFYSVGIGQISSEVPQNLSASRPQDRQFILSSKKLLLSDSGFYLCAWSRVTLDGYTFGSGTRLTVV.

The chain is built from TRBV5-1 and TRBJ1-1; no firm D call. V lost 4 bases, J lost 1 base, and 8 bases lay in between. The CDR3 has 13 amino acids. CDR1 is SGHRS, CDR2 YFSETQ, per germline. The DNA of the CDR3 is TGCGCCAGCAGCGAAAACGGGAACACTGAAGCTTTCTTT. Translation: CASSENGNTEAFF. Full variable domain (outside the CDR3, taken from reference TRBV5-1 and TRBJ1-1): KAGVTQTPRYLIKTRGQQVTLSCSPISGHRSVSWYQQTPGQGLQFLFEYFSETQRNKGNFPGRFSGRQFSNSRSEMNVSTLELGDSALYLCASSENGNTEAFFGQGTRLTVV.

The chain recombines TRBV30 with TRBJ1-2, with 7 bases matching TRBD1. After removal of 7 bases from V and 4 bases from J, the junction contained 3 bases not matched to a gene. Germline CDR1 and CDR2: GTSNPN and SVGIG (reference sequence). CDR3 length: 11 amino acids. The CDR3 loop is CALDRPYGYTF. For the CDR3, the DNA is TGTGCCTTGGACAGGCCCTATGGCTACACCTTC. Based on the CDR3 plus reference TRBV30 and TRBJ1-2, the full variable domain is SQTIHQWPATLVQPVGSPLSLECTVEGTSNPNLYWYRQAAGRGLQLLFYSVGIGQISSEVPQNLSASRPQDRQFILSSKKLLLSDSGFYLCALDRPYGYTFGSGTRLTVV.

This CDR3 reads CASSRDRNQETQYF. CDR3 nucleotide sequence: TGTGCCAGCAGCCGGGACAGAAACCAAGAGACCCAGTACTTC. The chain has TRBV7-3 and TRBJ2-5; TRBD1 agrees at 7 bases. This CDR3 is built from 14 residues. Per germline, CDR1 SGHTA and CDR2 FQGTGA. Trimming took 5 bases from V and 0 from J; bases not matched to a gene: 3.

This clone appeared once. A junction boundary mismatches the germline segment, possibly from a read error. This chain joins TRBV19 and TRBJ1-1; no clear D. The CDR3 extends over 14 amino acids. Germline-derived CDR1 and CDR2 are LNHDA and SQIVND (reference sequence). The CDR3: CASSIDSLNTKAFF. The CDR3 bases are TGTGCCAGTAGTATAGACAGCCTGAACACTAAAGCTTTCTTT.